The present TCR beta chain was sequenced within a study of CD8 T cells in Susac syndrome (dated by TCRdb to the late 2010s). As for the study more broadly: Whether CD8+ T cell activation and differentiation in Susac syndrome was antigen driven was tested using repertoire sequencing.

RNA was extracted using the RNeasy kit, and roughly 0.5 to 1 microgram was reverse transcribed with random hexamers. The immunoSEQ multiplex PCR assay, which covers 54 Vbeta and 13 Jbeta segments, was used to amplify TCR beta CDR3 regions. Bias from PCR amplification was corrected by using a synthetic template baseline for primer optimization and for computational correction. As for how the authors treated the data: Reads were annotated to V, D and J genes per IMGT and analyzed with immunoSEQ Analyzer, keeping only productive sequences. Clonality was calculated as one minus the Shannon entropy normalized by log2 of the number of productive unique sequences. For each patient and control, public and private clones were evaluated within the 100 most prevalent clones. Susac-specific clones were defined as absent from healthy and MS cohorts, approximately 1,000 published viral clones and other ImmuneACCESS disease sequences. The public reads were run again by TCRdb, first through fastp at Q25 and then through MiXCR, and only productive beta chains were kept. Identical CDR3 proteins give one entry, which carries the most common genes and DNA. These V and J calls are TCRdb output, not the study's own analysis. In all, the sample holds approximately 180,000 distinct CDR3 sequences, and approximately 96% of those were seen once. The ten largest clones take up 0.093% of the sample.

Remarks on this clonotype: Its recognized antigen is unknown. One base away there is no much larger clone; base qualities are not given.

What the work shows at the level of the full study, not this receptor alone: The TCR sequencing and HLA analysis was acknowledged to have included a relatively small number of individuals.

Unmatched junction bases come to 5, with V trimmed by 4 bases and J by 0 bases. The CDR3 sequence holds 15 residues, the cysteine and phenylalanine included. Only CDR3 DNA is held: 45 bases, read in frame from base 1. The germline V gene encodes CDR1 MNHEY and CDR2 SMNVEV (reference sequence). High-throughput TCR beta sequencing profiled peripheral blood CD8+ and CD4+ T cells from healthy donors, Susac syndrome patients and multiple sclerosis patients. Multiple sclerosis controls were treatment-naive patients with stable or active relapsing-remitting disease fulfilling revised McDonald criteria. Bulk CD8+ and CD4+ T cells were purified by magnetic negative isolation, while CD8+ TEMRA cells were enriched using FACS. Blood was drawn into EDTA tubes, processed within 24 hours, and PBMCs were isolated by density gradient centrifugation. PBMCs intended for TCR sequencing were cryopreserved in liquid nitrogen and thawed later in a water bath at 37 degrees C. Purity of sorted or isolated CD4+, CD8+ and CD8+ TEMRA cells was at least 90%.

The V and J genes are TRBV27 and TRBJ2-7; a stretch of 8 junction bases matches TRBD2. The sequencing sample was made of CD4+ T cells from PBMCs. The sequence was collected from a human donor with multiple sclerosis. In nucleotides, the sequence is TGTGCCAGCAGTTACCAGCGGGGGTACTCCTACGAGCAGTACTTC. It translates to CASSYQRGYSYEQYF.